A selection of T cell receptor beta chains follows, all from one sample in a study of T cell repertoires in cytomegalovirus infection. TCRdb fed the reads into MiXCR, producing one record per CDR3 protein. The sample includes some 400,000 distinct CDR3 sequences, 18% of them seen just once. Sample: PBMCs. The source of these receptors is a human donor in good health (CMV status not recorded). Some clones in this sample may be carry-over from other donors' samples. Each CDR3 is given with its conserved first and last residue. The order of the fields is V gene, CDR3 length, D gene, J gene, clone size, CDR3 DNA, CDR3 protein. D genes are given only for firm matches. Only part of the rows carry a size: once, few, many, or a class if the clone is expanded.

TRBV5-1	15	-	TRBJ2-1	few	TGCGCCAGCAACTCGGAAGGGAGTCGCTACAATGAGCAGTTCTTC	CASNSEGSRYNEQFF
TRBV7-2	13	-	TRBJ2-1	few	TGTGCCAGCAGCGGTGGACGATACAATGAGCAGTTCTTC	CASSGGRYNEQFF
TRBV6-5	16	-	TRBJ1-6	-	TGTGCCAGCAGTTACATCCCCGGGGACAATAATTCACCCCTCCACTTT	CASSYIPGDNNSPLHF
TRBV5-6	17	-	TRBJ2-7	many	TGTGCCAGCAGCCCGCGGCGGAACCCCGACTATTACTACGAGCAGTACTTC	CASSPRRNPDYYYEQYF
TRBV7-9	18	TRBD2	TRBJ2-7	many	TGTGCCAGCAGCTCTAGACCGACGACTAGCGGGAGGGCTTACGAGCAGTACTTC	CASSSRPTTSGRAYEQYF
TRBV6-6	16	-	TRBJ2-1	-	TGTGCCAGCAGTTACCCAGGCGGAAGCTCCTACAATGAGCAGTTCTTC	CASSYPGGSSYNEQFF
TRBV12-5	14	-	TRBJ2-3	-	TGTGCTAGTGCATATCGTCGGGACACAGATACGCAGTATTTT	CASAYRRDTDTQYF
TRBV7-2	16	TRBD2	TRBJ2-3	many	TGTGCCAGCAGCACCAGACTAGCGGGGGGTGCAGATACGCAGTATTTT	CASSTRLAGGADTQYF
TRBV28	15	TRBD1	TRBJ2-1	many	TGTGCCAGCATCACCGGGACAGGGAGAACCGATGAGCAGTTCTTC	CASITGTGRTDEQFF
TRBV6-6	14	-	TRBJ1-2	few	TGTGCCACCTTCCGGCCAGCAGCTAACTATGGCTACACCTTC	CATFRPAANYGYTF
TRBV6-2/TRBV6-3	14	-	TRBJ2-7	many	TGTGCCAGCAGTTACGAACAGGGAACCTACGAGCAGTACTTC	CASSYEQGTYEQYF
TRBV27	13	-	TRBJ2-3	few	TGTGCCAGCAGTTGGAGGTGGGGAGATACGCAGTATTTT	CASSWRWGDTQYF
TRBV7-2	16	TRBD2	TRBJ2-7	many	TGTGCCACCAGAAAACTGGGGACTAGGGCTGACTACGAGCAGTACTTC	CATRKLGTRADYEQYF
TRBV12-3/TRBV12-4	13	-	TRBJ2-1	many	TGTGCCACCAAGAAGTTCTCCTACAATGAGCAGTTCTTC	CATKKFSYNEQFF
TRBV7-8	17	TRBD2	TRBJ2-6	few	TGTGCCACACGACTAGCGGGAATTTTCTCTGGGGCCAACGTCCTGACTTTC	CATRLAGIFSGANVLTF
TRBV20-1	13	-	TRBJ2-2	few	TGCAGTGCCACCCTAAGGGAAACCGGGGAGCTGTTTTTT	CSATLRETGELFF
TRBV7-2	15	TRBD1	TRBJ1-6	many	TGTGCCAGCAGCTTTTCCGGGACAGGAAATTCACCCCTCCACTTT	CASSFSGTGNSPLHF
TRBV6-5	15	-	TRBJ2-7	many	TGTGCCAGCAGTTACGGGACACTTGGCGTCTACGAGCAGTACTTC	CASSYGTLGVYEQYF
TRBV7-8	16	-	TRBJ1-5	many	TGTGCCAGCAGTTCCGTCCGTTGGGATAGCAATCAGCCCCAGCATTTT	CASSSVRWDSNQPQHF
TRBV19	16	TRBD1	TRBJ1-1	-	TGTGCCAGTAGTTCACTACAGACAGGGGGAAGTACTGAAGCTTTCTTT	CASSSLQTGGSTEAFF
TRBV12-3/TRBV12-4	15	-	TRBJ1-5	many	TGTGCCAGCAGTGGGGAAACGGGCAGGAATCAGCCCCAGCATTTT	CASSGETGRNQPQHF
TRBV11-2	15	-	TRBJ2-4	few	TGTGCCAGCAGCAACACCGTAGGGCGGGATAGCATTCAGTACTTC	CASSNTVGRDSIQYF
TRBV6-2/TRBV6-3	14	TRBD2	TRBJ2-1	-	TGTGCCAGCACCCGTAAGCGGGGCTACAATGAGCAGTTCTTC	CASTRKRGYNEQFF
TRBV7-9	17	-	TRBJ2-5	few	TGTGCCAGCAGCGAAGGGGGGCCTTACCTTAGACAAGAGACCCAGTACTTC	CASSEGGPYLRQETQYF
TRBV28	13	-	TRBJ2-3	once	TGTGCCAGCAGACTACTAGAGCCAGATACGCAGTATTTT	CASRLLEPDTQYF
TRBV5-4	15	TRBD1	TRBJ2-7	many	TGTGCCAGCAGCTCCTCGGGACAGGGCTCGGGAGAGCAGTACTTC	CASSSSGQGSGEQYF
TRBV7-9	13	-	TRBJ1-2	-	TGTGCCAGCAGCTTAGTCGGACAGTCTGGCTACACCTTC	CASSLVGQSGYTF
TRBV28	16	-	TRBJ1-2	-	TGTGCCAGCAGTCCTGCGTCTGAGGAGAGTAACTATGGCTACACCTTC	CASSPASEESNYGYTF
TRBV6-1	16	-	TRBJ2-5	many	TGTGCCAGCAGTGAAGTCGACCTACGGCGGGGCGAGACCCAGTACTTC	CASSEVDLRRGETQYF
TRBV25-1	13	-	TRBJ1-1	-	TGTGCCAGCAGTGATATCGGGGGGCGGGATGCTTTCTTT	CASSDIGGRDAFF
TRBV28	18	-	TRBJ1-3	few	TGTGCCAGCAGTTTGGCGGGTGTCGGAGGAAGCATAGGAAACACCATATATTTT	CASSLAGVGGSIGNTIYF
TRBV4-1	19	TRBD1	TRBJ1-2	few	TGCGCCAGCAGTAGAGGGTTCGGCGACAGGGGGCCGAGAGACTATGGCTACACCTTC	CASSRGFGDRGPRDYGYTF
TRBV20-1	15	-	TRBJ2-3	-	TGCAGTGCTAGAGTAAAGACATTCGTCCCAGATACGCAGTATTTT	CSARVKTFVPDTQYF
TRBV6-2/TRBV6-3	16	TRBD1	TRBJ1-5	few	TGTGCCAGCAGTTACTCGGGACAGCTAGAGGGGCAGCCCCAGCATTTT	CASSYSGQLEGQPQHF
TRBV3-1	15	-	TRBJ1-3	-	TGTGCCAGCAGCCAAGAGAGGCCAGACCGAAACACCATATATTTT	CASSQERPDRNTIYF
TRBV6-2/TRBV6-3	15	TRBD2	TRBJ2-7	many	TGTGCCAGCAGGCCGCCCGGGACTAGCGGGTACGAGCAGTACTTC	CASRPPGTSGYEQYF
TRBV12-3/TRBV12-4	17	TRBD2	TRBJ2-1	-	TGTGCCAGCAGTTTCTCCCAGACTAGCGGGACCTACAATGAGCAGTTCTTC	CASSFSQTSGTYNEQFF